This T cell receptor (beta chain) appears in the sequencing data of a study of T cell responses to AZD1222 COVID-19 vaccine. The protocol was immunoSEQ multiplex PCR, while the TCRdb copy is restricted to in-frame clones and leaves out a portion. The table lists around 99,000 clones, roughly 90% of them singletons. Germline-derived CDR1 and CDR2 are SGHVS and FQNEAQ. Trimming cost V 4 bases and J 1 base; bases outside gene matches: 4. CDR3 length equals 16 residues. Sequences were derived from peripheral blood, sampled 28 days after the second AZD1222 dose. The chain uses TRBV7-8 and TRBJ1-5, with 10 positions matching TRBD1. This clonotype was obtained from an adult who received the AZD1222 COVID-19 vaccine. In DNA, the CDR3 is TGTGCCAGCAGCTCACTGGGACAGGGGAGCAATCAGCCCCAGCATTTT. It yields the protein CASSSLGQGSNQPQHF.